This T cell receptor (beta chain) was retrieved from a study of T cell responses to AZD1222 COVID-19 vaccine. Findings of the study overall: Nearly half of spike-specific TCRs reportedly go after variant regions that carry no mutations. The peak T cell response came first, and repertoires were sampled only after it. Clonal diversity may have been underestimated in mostly white British donors.

TCRdb keeps only in-frame clones here, not all; method: immunoSEQ multiplex PCR. Of 130,000 to 150,000 clones in the sample, 80% to 90% are singletons; the top ten hold roughly 1.7%. The CDR3 extends over 13 amino acids. Per the germline V gene, CDR1 is LNHDA and CDR2 is SQIVND (reference sequence). Worth noting for this clone: Its target is unknown.

The material sequenced was peripheral blood, taken on day 0 of AZD1222 vaccination. This TCR was sampled from an adult in good health. The rearrangement joins TRBV19 to TRBJ1-2; tentative D call: TRBD1 (5 bases). CDR3 DNA sequence: TGTGCATCCCGGATCGCAGGGCTAGGTGGCTACACCTTC. It translates to CASRIAGLGGYTF.